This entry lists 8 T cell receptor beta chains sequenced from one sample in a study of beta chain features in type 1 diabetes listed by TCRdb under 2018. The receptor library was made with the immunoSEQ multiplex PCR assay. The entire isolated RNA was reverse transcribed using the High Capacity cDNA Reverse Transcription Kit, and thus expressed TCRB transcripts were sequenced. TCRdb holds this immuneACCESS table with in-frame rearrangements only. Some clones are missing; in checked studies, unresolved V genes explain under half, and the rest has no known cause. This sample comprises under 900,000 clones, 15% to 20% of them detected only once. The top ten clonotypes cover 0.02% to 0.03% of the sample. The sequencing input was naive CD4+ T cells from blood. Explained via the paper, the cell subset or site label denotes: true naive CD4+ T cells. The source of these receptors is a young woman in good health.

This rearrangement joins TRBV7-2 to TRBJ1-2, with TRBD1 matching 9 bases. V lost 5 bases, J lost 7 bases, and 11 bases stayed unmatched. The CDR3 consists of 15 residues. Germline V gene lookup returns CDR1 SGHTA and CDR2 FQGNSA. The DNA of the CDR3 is TGTGCCAGCAGCCGTACCGGGACAGGGTTAAGTGGCTACACCTTC. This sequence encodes CASSRTGTGLSGYTF.

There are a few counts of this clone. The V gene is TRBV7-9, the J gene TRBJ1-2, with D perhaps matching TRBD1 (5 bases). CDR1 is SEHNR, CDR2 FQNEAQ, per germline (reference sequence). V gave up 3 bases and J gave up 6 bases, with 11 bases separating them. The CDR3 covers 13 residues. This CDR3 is CASSFMGVDGYTF. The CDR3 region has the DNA TGTGCCAGCAGCTTTATGGGGGTCGATGGCTACACCTTC.

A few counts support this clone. The CDR3 region is CASSQEVGGPGQFF. CDR3 bases: TGCGCCAGCAGCCAAGAAGTGGGGGGACCTGGGCAGTTCTTC. The chain couples TRBV4-1 to TRBJ2-1; maybe TRBD2 (6 bases). The V gene's germline CDR1 is MGHRA and CDR2 YSYEKL. Trimming pared 0 bases from V and 12 bases from J, leaving 15 bases between. The CDR3 runs to 14 residues.

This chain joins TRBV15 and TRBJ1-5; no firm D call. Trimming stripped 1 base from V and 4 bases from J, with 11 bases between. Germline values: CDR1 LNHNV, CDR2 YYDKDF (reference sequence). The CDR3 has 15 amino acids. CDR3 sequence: CATSRGTGVNQPQHF. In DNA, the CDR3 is TGTGCCACCAGCAGAGGAACGGGCGTAAATCAGCCCCAGCATTTT.

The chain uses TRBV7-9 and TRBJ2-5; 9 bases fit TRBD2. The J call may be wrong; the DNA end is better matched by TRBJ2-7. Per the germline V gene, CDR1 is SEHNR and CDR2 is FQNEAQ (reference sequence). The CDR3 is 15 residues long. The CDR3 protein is CASSSSGTSLYEQYF. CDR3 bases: TGTGCCAGCAGCTCGTCCGGGACTAGCCTCTACGAGCAGTACTTC.

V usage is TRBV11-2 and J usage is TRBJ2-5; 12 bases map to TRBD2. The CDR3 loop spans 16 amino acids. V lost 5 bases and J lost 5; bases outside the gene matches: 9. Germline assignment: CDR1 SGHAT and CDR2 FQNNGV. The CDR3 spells CASSPLAGGPFETQYF. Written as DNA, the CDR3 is TGTGCCAGCAGCCCGCTAGCGGGAGGGCCTTTTGAGACCCAGTACTTC. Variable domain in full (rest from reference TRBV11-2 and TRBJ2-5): EAGVAQSPRYKIIEKRQSVAFWCNPISGHATLYWYQQILGQGPKLLIQFQNNGVVDDSQLPKDRFSAERLKGVDSTLKIQPAKLEDSAVYLCASSPLAGGPFETQYFGPGTRLLVL.

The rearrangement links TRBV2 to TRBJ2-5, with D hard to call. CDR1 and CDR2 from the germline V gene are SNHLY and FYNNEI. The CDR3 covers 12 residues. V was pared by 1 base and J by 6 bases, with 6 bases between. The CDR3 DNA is TGTGCCAGCAGTGAAGAACTTCAGACCCAGTACTTC. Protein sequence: CASSEELQTQYF.

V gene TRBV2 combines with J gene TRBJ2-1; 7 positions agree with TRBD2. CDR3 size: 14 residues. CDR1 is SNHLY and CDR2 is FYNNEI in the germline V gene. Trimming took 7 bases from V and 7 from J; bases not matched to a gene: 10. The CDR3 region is CASTSTGLVNEQFF. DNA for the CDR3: TGTGCCAGCACTTCGACTGGACTAGTAAATGAGCAGTTCTTC.